These 7 T cell receptor beta chains were all obtained from the same sample, sequenced in a study of shared clonotypes between healthy human individuals. Only in-frame clones appear in the TCRdb table, and some are missing; sequencing was by immunoSEQ multiplex PCR. The sample has 850,000 to 1,100,000 clones; roughly 80% are singletons. Material for sequencing was memory CD4+ T cells from PBMCs. Subset here: CD45RA-negative fraction. The receptor source for this set is a man in his late teens or twenties in good health. Some clones in this sample may be carry-over from other donors' samples.

The genes are TRBV7-9 and TRBJ1-1; D is unresolved. This CDR3 is built from 14 residues. V lost 5 bases and J lost 0, with 10 bases in between. Germline V gene lookup returns CDR1 SEHNR and CDR2 FQNEAQ (reference sequence). The CDR3 is CASSLGVMNTEAFF. In DNA, the CDR3 is TGTGCCAGCAGCCTTGGGGTCATGAACACTGAAGCTTTCTTT. The complete variable domain, with remaining parts taken from reference TRBV7-9 and TRBJ1-1, reads DTGVSQNPRHKITKRGQNVTFRCDPISEHNRLYWYRQTLGQGPEFLTYFQNEAQLEKSRLLSDRFSAERPKGSFSTLEIQRTEQGDSAMYLCASSLGVMNTEAFFGQGTRLTVV.

The V call is TRBV18, the J call TRBJ2-2; 7 positions agree with TRBD2. The trim removed 6 bases at V and 3 bases at J, leaving 13 bases unmatched. Germline-derived CDR1 and CDR2 are KGHSH and LQKENI. CDR3 size: 17 residues. CDR3 residues: CASSPIPGGQYTGELFF. CDR3 in DNA: TGTGCCAGCTCCCCTATACCGGGAGGTCAGTACACCGGGGAGCTGTTTTTT.

As regards this clone: Sequence at one end of the junction differs from germline and may be a read error. The chain combines TRBV10-3 with TRBJ1-1; D may be TRBD1 (6 bases). From germline, CDR1 is ENHRY and CDR2 SYGVKD. The CDR3 loop spans 15 amino acids. CDR3 protein: CASSYPGTGATEAFF. The CDR3 nucleotides are TGTGCCAGTTCCTACCCGGGGACGGGGGCAACTGAGGCTTTCTTT.

The genes are TRBV9 and TRBJ2-6; D may be TRBD1 (6 bases). CDR1 is SGDLS and CDR2 is YYNGEE in the germline V gene. The CDR3 sequence is 15 residues long. The V gene lost 0 bases and the J gene lost 6 bases, with 10 bases spanning the gap. The CDR3 reads CASSVGPGVANVLTF. The CDR3 DNA follows: TGTGCCAGCAGCGTAGGTCCAGGGGTGGCCAACGTCCTGACTTTC.

The rearrangement links TRBV29-1 to TRBJ2-4; D is unclear. CDR1 and CDR2 from the germline V gene are SQVTM and ANQGSEA. Deletions cut 1 base from V and 3 bases from J, with 1 base between. This CDR3 is built from 11 residues. DNA for the CDR3: TGCAGCGTTGAAGTCAAAAACATTCAGTACTTC. Its translation: CSVEVKNIQYF. Looking up the rest from reference TRBV29-1 and TRBJ2-4 gives the full variable domain: SAVISQKPSRDICQRGTSLTIQCQVDSQVTMMFWYRQQPGQSLTLIATANQGSEATYESGFVIDKFPISRPNLTFSTLTVSNMSPEDSSIYLCSVEVKNIQYFGAGTRLSVL.

In its sample, this clone was seen once. The chain carries TRBV18 and TRBJ2-7; 8 bases are shared with TRBD2. CDR3 length: 14 amino acids. Trimming at V came to 3 bases and at J to 4 bases, leaving 5 bases not matched to a gene. CDR1 KGHSH and CDR2 LQKENI come from the germline V gene. CDR3 in DNA: TGTGCCAGCTCACCGGAACTAGCGGAGTACGAGCAGTACTTC. This translates into CASSPELAEYEQYF.

This chain joins TRBV7-3 and TRBJ1-2; D possibly corresponds to TRBD1 (5 bases). This CDR3 spans 14 amino acids. The germline V gene encodes CDR1 SGHTA and CDR2 FQGTGA. Trimming stripped 2 bases from V and 3 bases from J, with 10 bases between. The CDR3 sequence: CASSLVGGDYGYTF. Written as DNA, the CDR3 is TGTGCCAGCAGCTTAGTTGGAGGGGACTATGGCTACACCTTC.